This T cell receptor (beta chain) comes out of a study of cytomegalovirus exposure and HLA in healthy donors. Study-wide results and limits: It was reportedly the case that the classifier diagnosed cytomegalovirus status with high specificity and sensitivity.

With regard to this clone: Its antigen is unidentified.

PCR employed 60 Vbeta and 13 Jbeta primers. Some clones are missing from TCRdb's copy, which holds only in-frame ones; the method was immunoSEQ multiplex PCR. The sample consists of about 170,000 clones, approximately 81% of them appearing once. The CDR3 contains 17 residues. Unmatched junction bases numbered 12, after V lost 4 bases and J lost 4 bases. CDR1 is SGHDN, CDR2 FVKESK, per germline. This receptor was taken from a woman younger than 35 in good health and CMV-seronegative. Sequencing input: PBMCs. The chain combines TRBV14 with TRBJ2-4; TRBD1 agrees at 8 bases. The CDR3, as DNA: TGTGCCAGCAGCCGAAGCGACAGGGGACCCGCTAAAAACATTCAGTACTTC. It specifies CASSRSDRGPAKNIQYF. Full variable domain (missing parts from reference TRBV14 and TRBJ2-4): EAGVTQFPSHSVIEKGQTVTLRCDPISGHDNLYWYRRVMGKEIKFLLHFVKESKQDESGMPNNRFLAERTGGTYSTLKVQPAELEDSGVYFCASSRSDRGPAKNIQYFGAGTRLSVL.